This is a list of T cell receptor beta chains from one sample in a study of blood T cell repertoires in COVID-19. Clones were read by immunoSEQ multiplex PCR, and TCRdb kept only the in-frame ones, dropping some. The sample comprises about 230,000 clones, about 85% of which are singletons, and about 7.4% rests with the top ten. The sample comprised peripheral blood. The receptors were sampled from an elderly woman with acute or convalescent COVID-19. The CDR3 runs from the conserved cysteine through the conserved F or W. A D gene is named only where the DNA matches it firmly. The size of a clone is reported for some rows only, either as once, few or many, or as a class for expanded clones.

J | V | size | D | DNA | CDR3
TRBJ2-1 | TRBV27 | - | TRBD2 | TGTGCCAGCGGCTTTGTTAGCGGGAGTGCAAATGAGCAGTTCTTC | CASGFVSGSANEQFF
TRBJ2-5 | TRBV11-3 | - | TRBD2 | TGTGCCAGCAGCTTAGGTGGACTAGCGGGGGAAGAGACCCAGTACTTC | CASSLGGLAGEETQYF
TRBJ2-2 | TRBV5-1 | - | TRBD2 | TGCGCCAGCAGTTACGCGGGGGGGCTCGCCGGGGAGCTGTTTTTT | CASSYAGGLAGELFF
TRBJ1-5 | TRBV28 | - | - | TGTGCCAGCATCGCTGGGGGGGGCGGGCAGCCCCAGCATTTT | CASIAGGGGQPQHF
TRBJ2-1 | TRBV5-1 | - | - | TGCGCCAGCAGCTTGGACAGGGTCGGCGTCAATGAGCAGTTCTTC | CASSLDRVGVNEQFF
TRBJ2-5 | TRBV7-9 | - | - | TGTGCCAGCAGCTTAGAGGGAGCCCAAGAGACCCAGTACTTC | CASSLEGAQETQYF
TRBJ2-1 | TRBV27 | - | - | TGTGCCAGCAGATCGATTGGGACCCAAGGGGGCTACAATGAGCAGTTCTTC | CASRSIGTQGGYNEQFF
TRBJ1-2 | TRBV19 | - | - | TGTGCCAGTAGGGCGAGGGCGTCTAACTATGGCTACACCTTC | CASRARASNYGYTF
TRBJ2-7 | TRBV29-1 | - | TRBD2 | TGCAGCGCAAGGACTAGCGGGGGGTATTACGAGCAGTACTTC | CSARTSGGYYEQYF
TRBJ1-2 | TRBV3-1/TRBV3-2 | - | - | TGTGCCAGCAACGGCCGTGGGGCTGGCTACACCTTC | CASNGRGAGYTF
TRBJ1-1 | TRBV7-2 | - | - | TGTGCCAGCAGCTTAGATCAGGGGATGAACACTGAAGCTTTCTTT | CASSLDQGMNTEAFF
TRBJ2-5 | TRBV18 | - | - | TGTGCCAGCTCACCCAGGGCGGTCACACTGGAGGAGACCCAGTACTTC | CASSPRAVTLEETQYF
TRBJ2-7 | TRBV18 | - | TRBD1 | TGTGCCAGCTCACCAGCCAGACAGGGTTCCTTCAACGAGCAGTACTTC | CASSPARQGSFNEQYF
TRBJ1-3 | TRBV5-1 | - | - | TGCGCCAGCAGCTCCGGACAGCTCTCGGGAAACACCATATATTTT | CASSSGQLSGNTIYF
TRBJ2-3 | TRBV4-2 | - | TRBD2 | TGTGCCAGCAGCCGGGACCTACCGGGACTAGTGATCACAGATACGCAGTATTTT | CASSRDLPGLVITDTQYF
TRBJ2-1 | TRBV21-1 | - | - | TGTGCCAGCAGCAAAAAGGGTACTAGCGGGAGGGCCGCTGAGCAGTTCTTC | CASSKKGTSGRAAEQFF
TRBJ1-5 | TRBV10-2 | - | - | TGCGCCAGCTCAAAAGGGGGTAGCAATCAGCCCCAGCATTTT | CASSKGGSNQPQHF
TRBJ1-6 | TRBV3-1/TRBV3-2 | - | TRBD1 | TGTGCCAGCAGCACCGGGACAGAGAATTCACCCCTCCACTTT | CASSTGTENSPLHF
TRBJ2-4 | TRBV7-2 | - | - | TGTGCCAGCAGCTTAGAGAGGTTAGCCAAAAACATTCAGTACTTC | CASSLERLAKNIQYF
TRBJ2-1 | TRBV5-6 | - | - | TGTGCCAGCGAGAAACAGGGAAACTACAATGAGCAGTTCTTC | CASEKQGNYNEQFF
TRBJ2-5 | TRBV9 | - | TRBD2 | TGTGTCAGCAGCGTCCCGAGCGGGGGGGCTAGAGAGACCCAGTACTTC | CVSSVPSGGARETQYF
TRBJ2-7 | TRBV19 | - | TRBD2 | TGTGCCAGTAGTATAACGGGACTAGCGGGAGGGCCAATATACGAGCAGTACTTC | CASSITGLAGGPIYEQYF
TRBJ2-7 | TRBV5-8 | - | - | TGTGCCAGCAGCTTGTCTACCTACGAGCAGTACTTC | CASSLSTYEQYF
TRBJ1-2 | TRBV19 | - | TRBD1 | TGTGCCAGTAGTGTAACAGGGGTCGAGATCTATGGCTACACCTTC | CASSVTGVEIYGYTF
TRBJ2-1 | TRBV9 | - | TRBD1 | TGTGCCAGCCATTTGGGAGGACAGGGGGCGCGGAATGAGCAGTTCTTC | CASHLGGQGARNEQFF
TRBJ2-1 | TRBV2 | - | TRBD2 | TGTGCCAGCAAGCGGGAGTCGGATTACAATGAGCAGTTCTTC | CASKRESDYNEQFF
TRBJ1-1 | TRBV7-6 | - | - | TGTGCCAGCAGCTTAGCAGGACAAGGCCGAACTGAAGCTTTCTTT | CASSLAGQGRTEAFF
TRBJ1-1 | TRBV12-5 | - | - | TGTGCTAGTGGCCTACAGGGATTCTCTGAAGCTTTCTTT | CASGLQGFSEAFF
TRBJ1-5 | TRBV19 | - | - | TGTGCCAGTAGTATAACCTCCGCGAATCAGCCCCAGCATTTT | CASSITSANQPQHF
TRBJ1-2 | TRBV30 | - | TRBD1 | TGTGCCTGGAAAGGGACAGGGGGGTTCTATGGCTACACCTTC | CAWKGTGGFYGYTF
TRBJ2-7 | TRBV3-1/TRBV3-2 | - | TRBD1 | TGTGCCAGCAGCCAAACGGCCTCCGGGACAGGGTCCTACGAGCAGTACTTC | CASSQTASGTGSYEQYF
TRBJ2-6 | TRBV19 | - | - | TGTGCCGGCGGAACTGGGGCCAACGTCCTGACTTTC | CAGGTGANVLTF
TRBJ2-5 | TRBV7-7 | few | - | TGTGCCAGCAGCCAATTTAACCCCGGGGACCAGTACTTC | CASSQFNPGDQYF
TRBJ1-6 | TRBV28 | - | - | TGTGCCAGCAGTTGGGGGGGAGTGAATTCACCCCTCCACTTT | CASSWGGVNSPLHF
TRBJ2-7 | TRBV5-1 | - | - | TGCGCCAGCAGCTTGATGGTCGGAGGGAACGAGCAGTACTTC | CASSLMVGGNEQYF
TRBJ2-5 | TRBV3-1/TRBV3-2 | - | TRBD2 | TGTGCCAGCAGCCAAGGAACTAGCGGCCAAGGGGGAGAGACCCAGTACTTC | CASSQGTSGQGGETQYF
TRBJ1-2 | TRBV7-2 | - | TRBD1 | TGTGCCAGCAGCTTAGTGGGACAGGGGGCTGGCGGCTACACCTTC | CASSLVGQGAGGYTF
TRBJ2-5 | TRBV9 | - | TRBD2 | TGTGCCAGCAGCGTAGCGGGACTACCCTTAGAGACCCAGTACTTC | CASSVAGLPLETQYF
TRBJ2-7 | TRBV5-6 | - | TRBD2 | TGTGCCAGCAGCTATTTCGGGACTAGCGGGAGGGCCTTCCCCTACGAGCAGTACTTC | CASSYFGTSGRAFPYEQYF
TRBJ1-1 | TRBV6-6 | - | - | TGTGCCAGCGCCCGACAAGGTGCGACTGAAGCTTTCTTT | CASARQGATEAFF
TRBJ1-1 | TRBV5-4 | - | TRBD1 | TGTGCCAGCAGCTTGGGACAGGGGTTAAACACTGAAGCTTTCTTT | CASSLGQGLNTEAFF
TRBJ1-2 | TRBV19 | - | TRBD1 | TGTGCCAGTAGCCTCGGGACAAGGGGGCCCTATGGCTACACCTTC | CASSLGTRGPYGYTF
TRBJ2-5 | TRBV30 | - | TRBD1 | TGTGCCTGGAGGATGAGGGGGCGAGAGACCCAGTACTTC | CAWRMRGRETQYF
TRBJ2-2 | TRBV9 | - | TRBD2 | TGTGCCAGCAGTGATCCACTACCCGGGACTAGCGGGGGGTTCAACACCGGGGAGCTGTTTTTT | CASSDPLPGTSGGFNTGELFF